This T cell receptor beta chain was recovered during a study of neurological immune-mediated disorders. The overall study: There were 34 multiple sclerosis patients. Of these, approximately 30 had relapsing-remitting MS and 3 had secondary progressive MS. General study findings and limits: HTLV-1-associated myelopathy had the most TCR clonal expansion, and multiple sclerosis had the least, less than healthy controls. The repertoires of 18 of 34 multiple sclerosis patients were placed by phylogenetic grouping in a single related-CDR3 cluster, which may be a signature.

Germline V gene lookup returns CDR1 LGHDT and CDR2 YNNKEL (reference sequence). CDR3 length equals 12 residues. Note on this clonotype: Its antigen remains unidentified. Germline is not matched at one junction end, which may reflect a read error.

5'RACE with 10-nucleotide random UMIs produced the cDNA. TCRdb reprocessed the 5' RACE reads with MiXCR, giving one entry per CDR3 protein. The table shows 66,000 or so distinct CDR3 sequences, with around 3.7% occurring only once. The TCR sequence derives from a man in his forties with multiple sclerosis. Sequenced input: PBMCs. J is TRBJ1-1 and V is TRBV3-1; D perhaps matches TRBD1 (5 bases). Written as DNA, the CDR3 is TGTGACAGCAGCAAACAGGACACTGAAGCTTTCTTT. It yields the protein CDSSKQDTEAFF.